This TCR beta chain was sequenced during a study of blood T cell repertoires in COVID-19. About the research overall: Donors in the United States, Italy and Spain gave samples during acute or convalescent COVID-19.

Germline V lookup: CDR1 SGHNT, CDR2 YYREEE (reference sequence). V trimming: 5 bases; J trimming: 3 bases; junction bases outside the gene matches: 7. This CDR3 region has 15 residues. In the original processing: Counts of nucleated cells, estimated from reference gene primer amplification, were obtained. The repertoire was sequenced with immunoSEQ multiplex PCR; TCRdb's copy has only in-frame clones and lacks some. The V and J calls and the clone size are those of that table, but D and trimming were determined from the DNA. This table has around 230,000 clones, roughly 83% appearing once. The chain recombines TRBV5-4 with TRBJ2-5, with 10 positions matching TRBD2. This TCR was sampled from a woman in her seventies with active or convalescent COVID-19. Material: peripheral blood. The CDR3 spells CASSLPTSGKETQYF. CDR3 DNA: TGTGCCAGCAGTTTGCCAACTAGCGGGAAAGAGACCCAGTACTTC.